This T cell receptor beta chain came from a study of T cell responses to AZD1222 COVID-19 vaccine. Clones were read by immunoSEQ multiplex PCR, and TCRdb kept only the in-frame ones, dropping some. The sample contains about 130,000 clones, more than 80% of which appear only once. Per germline, CDR1 LGHNA and CDR2 YNFKEQ. This CDR3 is 14 amino acids long. The V segment lost 7 bases and the J segment 7 bases; nucleotides outside the gene matches: 8. This receptor was obtained from an adult in good health. Sample: peripheral blood, taken on day 0 of AZD1222 vaccination. The gene calls are TRBV4-2 and TRBJ1-4; TRBD1 agrees at 8 bases. This CDR3 is CASNPGQGAEKLFF. The DNA for the CDR3 is TGTGCCAGCAACCCCGGACAGGGTGCTGAAAAACTGTTTTTT.